A single T cell receptor beta chain is shown here with its context. The target antigen is unknown. The data originate from a study of post-analysis software for immune sequencing data. The CDR3 length is 13 residues. V gave up 7 bases and J gave up 9 bases, with 19 bases separating them. The V gene's germline CDR1 is GTSNPN and CDR2 SVGIG (reference sequence). The study's findings and limits: Controls had lower frequencies than patients of 4 or 5 TRBV segments, which included TRBV5-6, TRBV5-1 and TRBV20-1. With F measure, samples from one preparation batch clustered together strongly. Those with multiple sclerosis, the patient group, showed significantly lower normalized Chao1 diversity than controls.

Every TCR beta cDNA library bore unique molecular identifiers. TCRdb redid the calling of the PCR reads with MiXCR, one entry per CDR3 protein. The table includes fewer than 700,000 distinct CDR3 sequences, about 44% detected once. What was sequenced was blood. The V and J genes are TRBV30 and TRBJ2-4; D gene ambiguous. The TCR was taken from a girl aged 10-17 years with multiple sclerosis. The CDR3 region is CASSRIGNRIQYF. In DNA form, the CDR3 reads TGTGCCTCCTCCCGGATTGGTAATCGCATTCAGTACTTC.